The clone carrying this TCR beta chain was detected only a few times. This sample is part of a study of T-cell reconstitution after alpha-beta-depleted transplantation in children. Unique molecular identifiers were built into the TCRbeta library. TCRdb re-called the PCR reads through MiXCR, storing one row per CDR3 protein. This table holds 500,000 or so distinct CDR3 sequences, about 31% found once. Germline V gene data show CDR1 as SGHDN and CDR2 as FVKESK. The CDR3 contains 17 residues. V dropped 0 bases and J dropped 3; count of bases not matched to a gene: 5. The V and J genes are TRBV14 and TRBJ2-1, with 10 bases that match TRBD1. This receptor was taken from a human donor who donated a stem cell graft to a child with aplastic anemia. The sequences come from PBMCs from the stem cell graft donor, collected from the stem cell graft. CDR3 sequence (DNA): TGTGCCAGCAGCCAAGATGGCGGACAGGGGGTCTACAATGAGCAGTTCTTC. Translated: CASSQDGGQGVYNEQFF.